This record covers a single TCR beta chain. The record originates from a study of blood T cells in healthy people across ages. Primed by a sample-barcoded 5' primer and a J-beta primer mix, a second PCR proceeded for 7 to 11 cycles. Each CDR3 protein gets one entry after TCRdb re-called the 5' RACE reads with MiXCR. The sample yields approximately 800,000 distinct CDR3 sequences, approximately 53% seen once. Germline V gene data show CDR1 as SGDLS and CDR2 as YYNGEE. V was clipped by 0 bases and J by 6 bases; unmatched bases: 6. This CDR3 region has 16 residues. The clonotype comes from a middle-aged man in good health. The chain has TRBV9 and TRBJ2-3; 11 bases line up with TRBD2. Input material: blood. CDR3 in amino acids: CASSVGSGRAPDTQYF. CDR3 DNA sequence: TGTGCCAGCAGCGTAGGTAGCGGGAGGGCCCCCGATACGCAGTATTTT.